The 29 T cell receptor beta chains below all came from one sample that was sequenced in a study of T cell changes during pregnancy in multiple sclerosis. Sequencing was performed with immunoSEQ multiplex PCR; in TCRdb, only in-frame clones are kept and a portion is missing. This table holds 35,000 to 50,000 clones, 80% to 90% found once. Source: CD4+ T cells from peripheral blood mononuclear cells, taken in the first trimester of pregnancy. The receptors stem from a female donor with multiple sclerosis, enrolled in a pregnancy study.

The rearrangement links TRBV18 to TRBJ2-5, with TRBD1 identical over 9 bases. The CDR3 consists of 14 residues. V trimming: 6 bases; J trimming: 5 bases; junction bases outside the gene matches: 7. Germline-derived CDR1 and CDR2 are KGHSH and LQKENI. The CDR3 loop reads CASSPGQGRETQYF. In DNA, the CDR3 is TGTGCCAGCTCCCCGGGACAGGGCCGGGAGACCCAGTACTTC.

This chain uses TRBV29-1 with TRBJ1-1; 9 positions agree with TRBD1. The V gene's germline CDR1 is SQVTM and CDR2 ANQGSEA. The trim removed 6 bases at V and 3 bases at J, leaving 5 bases unmatched. The CDR3 covers 13 residues. The CDR3 loop reads CSVTQGADTEAFF. In nucleotides, the CDR3 is TGCAGCGTCACACAGGGGGCGGACACTGAAGCTTTCTTT.

This clone occurred a few times. This chain links TRBV7-2 with TRBJ1-3, with D possibly matching TRBD1 (6 bases). This CDR3 region has 18 residues. V was cut by 5 bases and J by 0 bases, with 20 bases left in between. Germline values: CDR1 SGHTA, CDR2 FQGNSA. CDR3: CASSPQGTRALSGNTIYF. For the CDR3, the DNA is TGTGCCAGCAGCCCGCAGGGGACCAGGGCCCTCTCTGGAAACACCATATATTTT.

The V and J genes are TRBV14 and TRBJ2-4; possible D gene TRBD2, 5 bases. The CDR3 extends over 15 amino acids. Per the germline V gene, CDR1 is SGHDN and CDR2 is FVKESK. V lost 2 bases, J lost 7 bases, and 15 bases lay in between. CDR3 nucleotide sequence: TGTGCCAGCAGCCAACGGCCTGAGCGGACTAACATTCAGTACTTC. This encodes CASSQRPERTNIQYF.

The rearrangement links TRBV6-5 to TRBJ2-7, with D tentatively TRBD1 (6 bases). From germline, CDR1 is MNHEY and CDR2 SVGAGI. This CDR3 region has 15 residues. Trimming took off 5 bases at V and 0 bases at J, with 14 bases between the two ends. The CDR3 DNA reads as TGTGCCAGCAGTAGGACAGTCGGAATCTCCTACGAGCAGTACTTC. This codes for CASSRTVGISYEQYF.

V gene TRBV5-8 combines with J gene TRBJ2-2; 7 nucleotides agree with TRBD2. J lost 4 bases, V lost 0 bases, and 6 bases had no gene match. Germline loops: CDR1 SGHTS, CDR2 YDEGEE. The CDR3 is made up of 16 amino acids. CDR3 sequence (DNA): TGTGCCAGCAGCTTGGCCGGGGGAGGGATCACCGGGGAGCTGTTTTTT. Translated, it gives CASSLAGGGITGELFF.

The rearrangement joins TRBV5-5 to TRBJ1-1; 8 bases are a match to TRBD1. The ends lost 4 bases at V and 1 base at J; junction bases unmatched: 6. CDR1 SGHKS and CDR2 YYEKEE come from the germline V gene (reference sequence). The CDR3 runs to 15 residues. CDR3 in DNA: TGTGCCAGCAGCCCTCTAACAGGGGGGAACACTGAAGCTTTCTTT. Protein sequence: CASSPLTGGNTEAFF.

This chain uses TRBV19 with TRBJ1-2, with 8 bases fitting TRBD1. V was clipped by 7 bases and J by 3 bases; unmatched bases: 4. The CDR3 spans 13 residues. The germline gives CDR1 LNHDA, CDR2 SQIVND (reference sequence). CDR3 sequence reads: CASNQGAHYGYTF. The CDR3 coding sequence is TGTGCCAGTAACCAGGGGGCTCACTATGGCTACACCTTC.

This clone has a single count. The CDR3 DNA follows: TGCAGCGTCCAGCAGGGGGTCACCTACGAGCAGTACTTC. The encoded protein is CSVQQGVTYEQYF. The gene calls are TRBV29-1 and TRBJ2-7; 7 bases are a match to TRBD1. The trim removed 6 bases at V and 2 bases at J, leaving 7 bases unmatched. The CDR3 is made up of 13 amino acids. Germline V gene sequence: CDR1 SQVTM, CDR2 ANQGSEA.

The rearrangement uses TRBV2 and TRBJ2-5; D is unclear. This CDR3 has 12 residues. In germline, CDR1 is SNHLY, CDR2 FYNNEI. V was pared by 5 bases and J by 4 bases, with 8 bases between. Written as DNA, the CDR3 is TGTGCCAGCAGTTTAGCCCCAGAGACCCAGTACTTC. It yields the protein CASSLAPETQYF.

The CDR3, as DNA: TGTGCCAGAAGGGACAGGGGGAACTACGAGCAGTACTTC. This translates into CARRDRGNYEQYF. The V gene is TRBV5-3, the J gene TRBJ2-7; TRBD1 agrees at 10 bases. TRBV5-3 is treated as an ORF (open reading frame) with a function not yet certain. Trimming cost V 5 bases and J 3 bases; bases outside gene matches: 2. This CDR3 comprises 13 residues.

The chain joins TRBV7-2 to TRBJ1-2, with 7 nucleotides matching TRBD1. Germline V CDR1 and CDR2: SGHTA, FQGNSA. The trim removed 0 bases at V and 0 bases at J, leaving 4 bases unmatched. The CDR3 runs to 16 residues. The CDR3 DNA is TGTGCCAGCAGCTTAGCGGTAGGGACAGCTAACTATGGCTACACCTTC. This codes for CASSLAVGTANYGYTF.

This clone was recorded only once. The rearrangement joins TRBV19 to TRBJ2-3; 7 nucleotides agree with TRBD2. The germline CDR1 and CDR2 sequences are LNHDA and SQIVND (reference sequence). The CDR3 sequence is 14 residues long. Unmatched junction bases numbered 2, after V lost 5 bases and J lost 0 bases. This CDR3 is CASSDSGSTDTQYF. The CDR3 nucleotides are TGTGCCAGTAGTGATAGCGGGAGCACAGATACGCAGTATTTT.

This clone was counted a few times. This sequence joins TRBV7-9 and TRBJ2-2, with TRBD2 matching 13 bases. V lost 3 bases, J lost 3 bases, and 1 base stayed unmatched. CDR3 length: 16 amino acids. In germline, CDR1 is SEHNR, CDR2 FQNEAQ (reference sequence). The CDR3 loop reads CASSFGLAGDTGELFF. CDR3 bases: TGTGCCAGCAGCTTCGGACTAGCGGGAGACACCGGGGAGCTGTTTTTT.

This chain links TRBV7-2 with TRBJ2-7, with a weak D call TRBD2 (6 bases). Germline lookup yields CDR1 SGHTA and CDR2 FQGNSA. Trimming pared 7 bases from V and 2 bases from J, leaving 21 bases between. This CDR3 contains 16 residues. The CDR3 loop is CASTPFSGLSPYEQYF. CDR3 nucleotide sequence: TGTGCCAGCACTCCCTTTAGCGGACTATCACCCTACGAGCAGTACTTC. The full variable domain, with the rest looked up from reference TRBV7-2 and TRBJ2-7, is GAGVSQSPSNKVTEKGKDVELRCDPISGHTALYWYRQSLGQGLEFLIYFQGNSAPDKSGLPSDRFSAERTGGSVSTLTIQRTQQEDSAVYLCASTPFSGLSPYEQYFGPGTRLTVT.

This sequence joins TRBV4-2 and TRBJ2-6, with TRBD1 as a possible D gene (5 bases). The germline gives CDR1 LGHNA, CDR2 YNFKEQ. The CDR3 extends over 17 amino acids. V was clipped by 0 bases and J by 0 bases, with 9 bases between them. The CDR3 nucleotides read TGTGCCAGCAGCCAAGATCGTGGGGCCTCTGGGGCCAACGTCCTGACTTTC. Translated: CASSQDRGASGANVLTF.

The gene calls are TRBV21-1 and TRBJ2-2; the table calls TRBD2, which could not be checked here. TRBV21-1 counts as a pseudogene. CDR3 length: 16 amino acids. For the CDR3, the DNA is TGTGCCAGCAGCAACCCGGGAGGGGAGCGGACCGGGGAGCTGTTTTTT. This translates into CASSNPGGERTGELFF.

This chain links TRBV10-3 with TRBJ2-2; D is perhaps TRBD2 (5 bases). Germline V gene lookup returns CDR1 ENHRY and CDR2 SYGVKD. With 6 bases removed from V and 3 bases from J, the gap between germline ends came to 11 bases. This CDR3 is 14 amino acids long. CDR3 amino acids: CAIRPLEDTGELFF. As DNA, the CDR3 is TGTGCCATCAGGCCTTTGGAGGACACCGGGGAGCTGTTTTTT.

This chain connects TRBV7-6 to TRBJ2-1, with 9 bases lining up with TRBD1. This CDR3 is 14 amino acids long. The germline CDR1 and CDR2 sequences are SGHVS and FNYEAQ. Losses at the gene ends were 6 bases for V and 9 bases for J; bases not matched to a gene: 9. The CDR3 reads CASRTDRGAGEQFF. The CDR3 bases are TGTGCCAGCAGGACGGACAGGGGAGCCGGTGAGCAGTTCTTC.

This clone was recorded once. The V and J genes are TRBV6-5 and TRBJ2-2, with a tentative D call TRBD2 (6 bases). The CDR3 extends over 16 amino acids. Germline V gives CDR1 MNHEY, CDR2 SVGAGI. The ends were cut back, 2 bases at V and 1 base at J, with 11 bases in the middle. The CDR3 spells CASSYQGGWNTGELFF. For the CDR3, the DNA is TGTGCCAGCAGTTACCAGGGAGGTTGGAACACCGGGGAGCTGTTTTTT.

The chain combines TRBV5-6 with TRBJ2-7; D ambiguous. Trimming left V 1 base short and J 0 bases short, with 2 bases between. Germline V gene sequence: CDR1 SGHDT, CDR2 YYEEEE. This CDR3 is 12 amino acids long. CDR3 DNA sequence: TGTGCCAGCAGCTTGCTCTCCTACGAGCAGTACTTC. It is translated as CASSLLSYEQYF.

The V call is TRBV7-6, the J call TRBJ2-3; 10 nucleotides align to TRBD2. The CDR3 is 16 amino acids. V lost 1 base to trimming and J lost 4 bases; unmatched junction nucleotides: 5. CDR1 is SGHVS and CDR2 is FNYEAQ in the germline V gene. CDR3 region: CASSLGSSGSADTQYF. The CDR3 DNA reads as TGTGCCAGCAGCTTAGGCTCTAGCGGGAGCGCAGATACGCAGTATTTT.

The chain has TRBV7-8 and TRBJ1-5, with D possibly TRBD1 on 6 matching bases. The V and J ends lost 5 bases and 0 bases respectively, with 8 bases between them. Looked up from germline, CDR1 is SGHVS and CDR2 is FQNEAQ. This CDR3 spans 14 amino acids. Here the CDR3 DNA reads TGTGCCAGCAGCAACAGGGATAGCAATCAGCCCCAGCATTTT. Protein: CASSNRDSNQPQHF.

The chain uses TRBV18 and TRBJ2-7; 7 bases line up with TRBD1. CDR3 length equals 13 residues. CDR1 and CDR2 from the germline V gene are KGHSH and LQKENI. J lost 3 bases, V lost 8 bases, and 7 bases had no gene match. In nucleotides, the CDR3 is TGTGCCAGCACGCAAGGGACAGTCTACGAGCAGTACTTC. It translates to CASTQGTVYEQYF.

The chain links TRBV7-9 to TRBJ2-7; tentative D call: TRBD1 (6 bases). There are 13 residues in the CDR3. Trimming left V 4 bases short and J 0 bases short, with 7 bases between. Per germline, CDR1 SEHNR and CDR2 FQNEAQ (reference sequence). The CDR3 spells CASSWTDSYEQYF. The CDR3 bases are TGTGCCAGCAGCTGGACAGACTCCTACGAGCAGTACTTC.

The chain uses TRBV30 and TRBJ2-2; D is perhaps TRBD1 (6 bases). Germline values: CDR1 GTSNPN, CDR2 SVGIG (reference sequence). The CDR3 sequence is 15 residues long. V was cut by 2 bases and J by 5 bases, with 15 bases left in between. The CDR3 DNA reads TGTGCCTGGAGTCCTACAGGGTTGTCGACCGGGGAGCTGTTTTTT. It translates to CAWSPTGLSTGELFF.

CDR3 in amino acids: CATSREGAQPQHF. CDR3 sequence (DNA): TGTGCCACCAGCAGGGAGGGGGCCCAGCCCCAGCATTTT. V is TRBV15 and J is TRBJ1-5; 7 bases agree with TRBD1. This CDR3 comprises 13 residues. Germline V gene data show CDR1 as LNHNV and CDR2 as YYDKDF (reference sequence). The junction had 3 bases not matched to a gene; V was cut back by 3 bases and J by 7 bases.

The rearrangement links TRBV7-2 to TRBJ2-1; maybe TRBD2 (6 bases). The V gene's germline CDR1 is SGHTA and CDR2 FQGNSA. This CDR3 region has 15 residues. V dropped 5 bases and J dropped 0 bases, with 11 bases sitting between them. The CDR3 loop reads CASSLGEVSYNEQFF. The CDR3 DNA sequence: TGTGCCAGCAGCCTCGGGGAGGTCTCCTACAATGAGCAGTTCTTC.

V gene TRBV5-1 combines with J gene TRBJ1-1, with D perhaps TRBD1 (6 bases). CDR1 SGHRS and CDR2 YFSETQ come from the germline V gene. V dropped 0 bases and J dropped 1 base, with 10 bases sitting between them. This CDR3 is built from 15 residues. The CDR3 loop reads CASSLEGTPNTEAFF. CDR3 in DNA: TGCGCCAGCAGCTTGGAAGGGACACCGAACACTGAAGCTTTCTTT.